Shown below are 19 T cell receptor beta chains from a single sample sequenced in a study of blood T cell repertoires in COVID-19. Sequenced by immunoSEQ multiplex PCR; TCRdb stores in-frame clones only, minus some. The sample consists of 200,000 or so clones, 80% of them appearing once. Sequences were obtained from PBMCs or T cells enriched from blood (not recorded which). The origin of the receptors is a woman between 40 and 50 years old with acute COVID-19.

Comment on this clone: No conserved phenylalanine or tryptophan ends this CDR3, so it is likely a read error. The DNA is omitted, as the CDR3 cannot be located on it reliably, and the CDR3 follows TCRdb's listing. The rearrangement links TRBV20-1 to TRBJ2-4; TRBD1 was called by the table and not checked on the DNA. The CDR3 contains 10 residues when both ends are counted. Germline-derived CDR1 and CDR2 are DFQATT and SNEGSKA (reference sequence). The CDR3 spells CSAAGTGGLI.

The gene calls are TRBV5-6 and TRBJ2-6, with 12 bases aligning to TRBD2. The CDR3 contains 18 residues. V gave up 6 bases and J gave up 0 bases; unmatched junction bases: 7. Germline V CDR1 and CDR2: SGHDT, YYEEEE. The CDR3: CASMILAGGLSGANVLTF. The CDR3 region has the DNA TGTGCCAGCATGATACTAGCGGGAGGACTCTCTGGGGCCAACGTCCTGACTTTC.

This chain links TRBV7-6 with TRBJ2-1, with 16 bases that match TRBD2. This CDR3 is built from 21 residues. V shed 3 bases, J shed 6 bases, and the junction held 17 bases outside the gene matches. The germline V gene has CDR1 SGHVS and CDR2 FNYEAQ. The CDR3 loop reads CASSFPTGTSGGAITPNEQFF. In DNA, the CDR3 is TGTGCCAGCAGCTTCCCCACCGGGACTAGCGGGGGGGCCATAACCCCCAATGAGCAGTTCTTC.

V and J are TRBV28 and TRBJ1-6; no clear D gene. The CDR3 consists of 13 residues. V was cut by 7 bases and J by 6 bases, with 10 bases left in between. Germline CDR1 MDHEN, CDR2 SYDVKM. Here the CDR3 reads CASNGVRNSPLHF. Written as DNA, the CDR3 is TGTGCCAGCAATGGAGTTCGTAATTCACCCCTCCACTTT.

The chain couples TRBV29-1 to TRBJ1-1, with 10 nucleotides matching TRBD1. Germline lookup yields CDR1 SQVTM and CDR2 ANQGSEA. The CDR3 spans 14 residues. With V trimmed by 7 bases and J by 6 bases, 11 bases remained unmatched. CDR3 sequence (DNA): TGCAGCGCTGTAGGGGACAGGGGACAGCCTGAAGCTTTCTTT. It specifies CSAVGDRGQPEAFF.

V gene TRBV6-1 combines with J gene TRBJ2-7; the match to TRBD1 covers 9 bases. V dropped 4 bases and J dropped 4; count of bases not matched to a gene: 11. The CDR3 spans 16 residues. Germline-derived CDR1 and CDR2 are MNHNS and SASEGT. The CDR3 DNA follows: TGTGCCAGCAGTGGAAACCCGGGACAGGGACTATACGAGCAGTACTTC. Translation: CASSGNPGQGLYEQYF.

The chain combines TRBV5-4 with TRBJ1-6, with 9 bases fitting TRBD1. Germline CDR1 reads SGHNT; CDR2 reads YYREEE (reference sequence). The CDR3 runs 16 residues. The trim removed 0 bases at V and 9 bases at J, leaving 7 bases unmatched. The CDR3 DNA follows: TGTGCCAGCAGCTTGGCCAACAGACAGGGGGGTTCACCCCTCCACTTT. It specifies CASSLANRQGGSPLHF.

This clone has just a few counts. CDR3 DNA sequence: TGTGCCAGCAGTCCCCGGGAGGGATCACAAGAGACCCAGTACTTC. Translated: CASSPREGSQETQYF. The V gene is TRBV28, the J gene TRBJ2-5; 8 nucleotides agree with TRBD2. V dropped 5 bases and J dropped 2; count of bases not matched to a gene: 7. In germline, CDR1 is MDHEN, CDR2 SYDVKM. The CDR3 runs to 15 residues.

The chain couples TRBV18 to TRBJ1-1; D gene unclear. The V gene lost 6 bases and the J gene lost 4 bases, with 18 bases spanning the gap. CDR1 KGHSH and CDR2 LQKENI come from the germline V gene. The CDR3 totals 15 residues. The CDR3 DNA reads as TGTGCCAGCTCCTCCCAAAATGCGATAGTCACTGAAGCTTTCTTT. Its translation: CASSSQNAIVTEAFF.

This clone was detected only once. V and J are TRBV11-1 and TRBJ2-1; D ambiguous. CDR1 and CDR2 from the germline V gene are SGHAT and FQDESV (reference sequence). Trimming shortened V by 5 bases and J by 0 bases, and 11 bases separated the two germline ends. The CDR3 is 15 amino acids. CDR3 nucleotide sequence: TGTGCCAGCAGCCCGAGAGTTAACTCCTACAATGAGCAGTTCTTC. It specifies CASSPRVNSYNEQFF.

The rearrangement uses TRBV20-1 and TRBJ2-7, with TRBD1 as a possible D gene (5 bases). V was pared by 6 bases and J by 5 bases, with 11 bases between. The length of the CDR3 is 11 residues. CDR1 is DFQATT, CDR2 SNEGSKA, per germline (reference sequence). CDR3 DNA sequence: TGCAGTGCAAGGCAGGGCAACGAGCAGTACTTC. It yields the protein CSARQGNEQYF.

The chain couples TRBV28 to TRBJ1-3; the match to TRBD1 covers 7 bases. CDR1 MDHEN and CDR2 SYDVKM come from the germline V gene. With 6 bases clipped from V and 8 bases from J, the junction kept 13 bases outside the gene matches. This CDR3 contains 15 residues. This CDR3 reads CASRPGTSRGDTIYF. In DNA form, the CDR3 reads TGTGCCAGCAGACCCGGGACGTCCAGGGGGGACACCATATATTTT. Combining the CDR3 with reference TRBV28 and TRBJ1-3 gives the whole variable domain DVKVTQSSRYLVKRTGEKVFLECVQDMDHENMFWYRQDPGLGLRLIYFSYDVKMKEKGDIPEGYSVSREKKERFSLILESASTNQTSMYLCASRPGTSRGDTIYFGEGSWLTVV.

This chain links TRBV12-3 or TRBV12-4 with TRBJ2-7; TRBD1 agrees at 8 bases. The J segment lost 4 bases and the V segment lost 6 bases, leaving 2 bases of the junction unmatched. The CDR3 runs to 12 residues. The CDR3 sequence is CASSRTGYEQYF. The CDR3 nucleotides are TGTGCCAGCAGCCGGACAGGGTACGAGCAGTACTTC.

This clone was picked up one time. Distinct nucleotide sequences in the sample also encode this CDR3. The DNA for the CDR3 is TGTGCCAGCAGTGAACTAGCGGGAGGAGGCAATGAGCAGTTCTTC. This sequence encodes CASSELAGGGNEQFF. The gene calls are TRBV6-4 and TRBJ2-1; 12 bases align to TRBD2. With V trimmed by 3 bases and J by 6 bases, 3 bases remained unmatched. The CDR3 is made up of 15 amino acids. The germline V gene has CDR1 MRHNA and CDR2 SNTAGT.

The chain recombines TRBV28 with TRBJ2-1; TRBD2 aligns across 8 bases. CDR3 length equals 17 residues. CDR1 is MDHEN and CDR2 is SYDVKM in the germline V gene. The V and J ends lost 6 bases and 0 bases, in that order; junction bases with no gene match: 10. The CDR3 sequence: CASRIAGMVSSYNEQFF. The CDR3 DNA reads TGTGCCAGCAGAATAGCGGGAATGGTGAGCTCCTACAATGAGCAGTTCTTC.

This chain links TRBV19 with TRBJ2-2; no reliable D call. The CDR3 runs to 13 residues. The V end was cut by 7 bases, the J end by 7 bases, with 13 bases between. In germline, CDR1 is LNHDA, CDR2 SQIVND (reference sequence). DNA for the CDR3: TGTGCCAGTAACGGCGGTAGGCGCGGGGAGCTGTTTTTT. Translating gives CASNGGRRGELFF.

This CDR3 is CAWSKSGLRSQETQYF. In nucleotides, the CDR3 is TGTGCCTGGAGCAAGTCAGGGTTAAGGTCTCAAGAGACCCAGTACTTC. J is TRBJ2-5 and V is TRBV30; D is perhaps TRBD1 (5 bases). Trimming removed 3 bases from V and 2 bases from J, with 19 bases in between. The V gene's germline CDR1 is GTSNPN and CDR2 SVGIG (reference sequence). The CDR3 extends over 16 amino acids.

The chain is built from TRBV24-1 and TRBJ2-1, with a possible D match to TRBD2 (5 bases). The CDR3 extends over 13 amino acids. V was clipped by 9 bases and J by 4 bases, with 12 bases between them. CDR1 is KGHDR and CDR2 is SFDVKD in the germline V gene. CDR3 coding DNA: TGTGCCACCGGAGGTTACATTTACAATGAGCAGTTCTTC. Translating it yields CATGGYIYNEQFF.

This clone was detected a few times. The chain couples TRBV7-2 to TRBJ2-2; D call uncertain. Germline V gene lookup returns CDR1 SGHTA and CDR2 FQGNSA. V was pared by 5 bases and J by 7 bases, with 11 bases between. The CDR3 has 13 amino acids. CDR3 region: CASSDRAVGELFF. DNA for the CDR3: TGTGCCAGCAGCGACCGCGCGGTCGGGGAGCTGTTTTTT.